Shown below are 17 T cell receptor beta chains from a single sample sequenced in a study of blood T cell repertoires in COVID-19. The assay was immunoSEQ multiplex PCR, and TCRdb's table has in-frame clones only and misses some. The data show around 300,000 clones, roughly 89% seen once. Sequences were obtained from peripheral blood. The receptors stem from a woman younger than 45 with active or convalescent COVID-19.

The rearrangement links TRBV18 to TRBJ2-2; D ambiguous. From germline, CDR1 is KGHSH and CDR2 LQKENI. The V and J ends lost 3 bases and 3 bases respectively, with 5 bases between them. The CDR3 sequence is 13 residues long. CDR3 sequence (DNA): TGTGCCAGCTCACCCCATGACACCGGGGAGCTGTTTTTT. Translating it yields CASSPHDTGELFF.

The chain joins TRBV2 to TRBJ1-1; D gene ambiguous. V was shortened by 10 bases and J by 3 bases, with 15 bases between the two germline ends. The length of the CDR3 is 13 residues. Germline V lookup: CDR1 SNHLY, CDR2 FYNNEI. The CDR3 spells CANGRRVDTEAFF. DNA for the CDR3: TGTGCCAACGGGAGGCGGGTGGACACTGAAGCTTTCTTT.

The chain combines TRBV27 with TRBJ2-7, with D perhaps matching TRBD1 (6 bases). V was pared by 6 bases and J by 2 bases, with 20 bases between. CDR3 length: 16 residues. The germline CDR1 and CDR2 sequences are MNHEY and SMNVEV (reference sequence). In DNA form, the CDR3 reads TGTGCCAGCAGCCTAAACTACAGGGTGGGAACCTACGAGCAGTACTTC. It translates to CASSLNYRVGTYEQYF.

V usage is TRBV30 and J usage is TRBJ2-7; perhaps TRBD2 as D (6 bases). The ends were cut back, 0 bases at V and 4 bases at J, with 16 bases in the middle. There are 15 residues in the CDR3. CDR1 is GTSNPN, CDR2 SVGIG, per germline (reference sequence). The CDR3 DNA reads TGTGCCTGGAGTGTAACGGGCGGGGCCAGGTACGAGCAGTACTTC. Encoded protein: CAWSVTGGARYEQYF. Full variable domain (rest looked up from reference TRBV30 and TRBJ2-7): SQTIHQWPATLVQPVGSPLSLECTVEGTSNPNLYWYRQAAGRGLQLLFYSVGIGQISSEVPQNLSASRPQDRQFILSSKKLLLSDSGFYLCAWSVTGGARYEQYFGPGTRLTVT.

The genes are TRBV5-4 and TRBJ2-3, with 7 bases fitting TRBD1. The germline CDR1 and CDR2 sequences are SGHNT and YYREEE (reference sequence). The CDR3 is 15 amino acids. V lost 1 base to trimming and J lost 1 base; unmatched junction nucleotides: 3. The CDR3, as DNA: TGTGCCAGCAGCTTGACAGGGGTGGGCACAGATACGCAGTATTTT. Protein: CASSLTGVGTDTQYF.

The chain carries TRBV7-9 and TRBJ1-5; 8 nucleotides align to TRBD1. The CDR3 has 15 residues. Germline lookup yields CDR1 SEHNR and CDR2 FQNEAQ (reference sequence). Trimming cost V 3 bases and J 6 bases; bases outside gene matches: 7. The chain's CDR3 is CASSLGTGGSQPQHF. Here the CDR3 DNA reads TGTGCCAGCAGCTTGGGAACAGGGGGTAGTCAGCCCCAGCATTTT.

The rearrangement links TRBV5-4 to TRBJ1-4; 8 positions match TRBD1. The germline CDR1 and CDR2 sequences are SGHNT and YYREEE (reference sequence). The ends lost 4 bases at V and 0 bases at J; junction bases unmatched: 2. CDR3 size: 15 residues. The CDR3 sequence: CASSPTGATNEKLFF. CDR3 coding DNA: TGTGCCAGCAGCCCGACAGGGGCAACTAATGAAAAACTGTTTTTT.

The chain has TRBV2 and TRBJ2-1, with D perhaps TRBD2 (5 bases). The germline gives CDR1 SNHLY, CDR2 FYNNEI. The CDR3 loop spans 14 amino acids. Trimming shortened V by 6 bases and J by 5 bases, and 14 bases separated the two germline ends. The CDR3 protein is CASSPRARNNEQFF. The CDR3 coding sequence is TGTGCCAGCAGCCCGCGGGCCCGTAACAATGAGCAGTTCTTC.

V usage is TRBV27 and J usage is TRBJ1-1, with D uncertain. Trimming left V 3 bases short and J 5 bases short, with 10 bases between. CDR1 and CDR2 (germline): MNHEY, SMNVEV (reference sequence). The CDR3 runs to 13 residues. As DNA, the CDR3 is TGTGCCAGCAGTTTGAGGACGGGGACTGAAGCTTTCTTT. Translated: CASSLRTGTEAFF.

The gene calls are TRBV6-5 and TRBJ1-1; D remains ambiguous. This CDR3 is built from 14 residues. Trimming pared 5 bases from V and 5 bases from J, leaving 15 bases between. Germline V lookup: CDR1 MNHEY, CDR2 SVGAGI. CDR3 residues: CASSPGLPPTEAFF. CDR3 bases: TGTGCCAGCAGTCCCGGACTCCCCCCAACTGAAGCTTTCTTT.

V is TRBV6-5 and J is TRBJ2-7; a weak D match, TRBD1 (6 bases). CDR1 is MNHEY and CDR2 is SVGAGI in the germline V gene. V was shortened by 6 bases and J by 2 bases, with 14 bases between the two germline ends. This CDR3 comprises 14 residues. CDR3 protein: CASRGALATYEQYF. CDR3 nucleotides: TGTGCCAGCAGGGGGGCCCTTGCAACCTACGAGCAGTACTTC.

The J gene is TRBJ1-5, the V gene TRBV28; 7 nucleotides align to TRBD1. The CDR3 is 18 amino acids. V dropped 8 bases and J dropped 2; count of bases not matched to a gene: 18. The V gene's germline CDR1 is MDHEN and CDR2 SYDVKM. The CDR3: CASRPDREVKNGNQPQHF. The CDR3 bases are TGTGCCAGCCGCCCCGACAGGGAGGTCAAAAATGGCAATCAGCCCCAGCATTTT.

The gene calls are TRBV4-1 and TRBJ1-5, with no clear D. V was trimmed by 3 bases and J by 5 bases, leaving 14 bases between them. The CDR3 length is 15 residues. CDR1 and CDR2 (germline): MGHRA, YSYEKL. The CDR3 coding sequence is TGCGCCAGCAGCCAGGCCGAGGGTCGGTATCAGCCCCAGCATTTT. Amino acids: CASSQAEGRYQPQHF.

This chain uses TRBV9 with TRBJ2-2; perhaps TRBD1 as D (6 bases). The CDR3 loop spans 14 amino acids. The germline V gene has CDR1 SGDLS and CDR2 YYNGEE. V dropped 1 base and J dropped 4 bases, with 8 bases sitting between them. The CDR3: CASSVMTGTGELFF. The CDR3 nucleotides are TGTGCCAGCAGCGTAATGACAGGCACCGGGGAGCTGTTTTTT.

CDR3 sequence (DNA): TGTGCCAGCAGCTTGGAAGGACAGTACACTGAAGCTTTCTTT. Encoded protein: CASSLEGQYTEAFF. The rearrangement uses TRBV5-4 and TRBJ1-1, with D perhaps matching TRBD1 (6 bases). This CDR3 spans 14 amino acids. V shed 0 bases and J shed 3 bases, with 9 bases lying between them. The V gene's germline CDR1 is SGHNT and CDR2 YYREEE (reference sequence).

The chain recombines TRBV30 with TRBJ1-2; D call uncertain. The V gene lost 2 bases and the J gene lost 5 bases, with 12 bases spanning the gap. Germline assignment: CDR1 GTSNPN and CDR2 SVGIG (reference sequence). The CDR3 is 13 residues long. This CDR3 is CAWSYTAEYGYTF. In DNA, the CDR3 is TGTGCCTGGAGTTACACAGCTGAATATGGCTACACCTTC.

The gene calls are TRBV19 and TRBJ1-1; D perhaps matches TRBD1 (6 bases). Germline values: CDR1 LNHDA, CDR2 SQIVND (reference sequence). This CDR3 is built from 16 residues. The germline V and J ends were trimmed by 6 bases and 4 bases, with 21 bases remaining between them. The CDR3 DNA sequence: TGTGCCAGTAGCCCCTTCATGTCAGGGGCGACCACTGAAGCTTTCTTT. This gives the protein CASSPFMSGATTEAFF. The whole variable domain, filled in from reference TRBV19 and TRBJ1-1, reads DGGITQSPKYLFRKEGQNVTLSCEQNLNHDAMYWYRQDPGQGLRLIYYSQIVNDFQKGDIAEGYSVSREKKESFPLTVTSAQKNPTAFYLCASSPFMSGATTEAFFGQGTRLTVV.